This T cell receptor (beta chain) is from a study of cytomegalovirus exposure and HLA in healthy donors. Study-wide background: Findings of an earlier analysis included 90 million to 120 million unique TCR beta sequences from 190 million or so T cells. General study points: Cytomegalovirus association was listed for 150 to 200 TCR beta chains.

Unmatched junction bases numbered 12, after V lost 5 bases and J lost 7 bases. The germline V gene encodes CDR1 SGHNT and CDR2 YENEEA. The CDR3 spans 15 residues. The PCR was carried out with 60 Vbeta primers and 13 Jbeta primers. Profiling relied on immunoSEQ multiplex PCR, and the TCRdb table lists in-frame clones only, not all of them. The sample shows 110,000 to 150,000 clones, 80% to 85% of them seen only once. Comments on this clone: What it binds is not known.

This chain joins TRBV11-3 and TRBJ2-5; 8 positions agree with TRBD1. This TCR derives from a male donor in good health and CMV-seronegative. Sequences were obtained from PBMCs. CDR3 nucleotides: TGTGCCAGCAGCCCGGGACAGGATCCTTGGGGGACCCAGTACTTC. It is translated as CASSPGQDPWGTQYF. Combining the CDR3 with reference TRBV11-3 and TRBJ2-5 gives the whole variable domain EAGVVQSPRYKIIEKKQPVAFWCNPISGHNTLYWYLQNLGQGPELLIRYENEEAVDDSQLPKDRFSAERLKGVDSTLKIQPAELGDSAVYLCASSPGQDPWGTQYFGPGTRLLVL.